This entry lists 3 T cell receptor beta chains sequenced from one sample in a study of blood T cell repertoires in COVID-19. Sequencing used immunoSEQ multiplex PCR; TCRdb keeps in-frame clones, though not all of them. The sample carries some 150,000 clones, 87% recorded once. Sequenced: peripheral blood. The receptors shown here come from a middle-aged man who had recovered from COVID-19.

The rearrangement joins TRBV7-2 to TRBJ2-5, with TRBD2 identical over 8 bases. In germline, CDR1 is SGHTA, CDR2 FQGNSA. The CDR3 loop spans 15 amino acids. V lost 6 bases and J lost 5; bases outside the gene matches: 11. The CDR3 region has the DNA TGTGCCAGCAGGCCCCGGGGGGGGGCGGGGGAGACCCAGTACTTC. Protein: CASRPRGGAGETQYF.

This clone was counted only a few times. The rearrangement uses TRBV5-1 and TRBJ1-1; D is ambiguous. This CDR3 has 17 residues. V lost 3 bases, J lost 0 bases, and 18 bases lay in between. Germline CDR1 and CDR2: SGHRS and YFSETQ. The CDR3 spells CASSSASRESLNTEAFF. CDR3 nucleotides: TGCGCCAGCAGCTCTGCCTCTCGTGAGTCCTTGAACACTGAAGCTTTCTTT. The whole variable domain, filled in from reference TRBV5-1 and TRBJ1-1, reads KAGVTQTPRYLIKTRGQQVTLSCSPISGHRSVSWYQQTPGQGLQFLFEYFSETQRNKGNFPGRFSGRQFSNSRSEMNVSTLELGDSALYLCASSSASRESLNTEAFFGQGTRLTVV.

This rearrangement joins TRBV7-2 to TRBJ2-5; TRBD2 agrees at 7 bases. Losses at the gene ends were 2 bases for V and 5 bases for J; bases not matched to a gene: 11. This CDR3 is built from 16 residues. Per the germline V gene, CDR1 is SGHTA and CDR2 is FQGNSA. As DNA, the CDR3 is TGTGCCAGCAGCTTATACGCGGGGGTAGTGGCGGAGACCCAGTACTTC. Amino acids: CASSLYAGVVAETQYF.